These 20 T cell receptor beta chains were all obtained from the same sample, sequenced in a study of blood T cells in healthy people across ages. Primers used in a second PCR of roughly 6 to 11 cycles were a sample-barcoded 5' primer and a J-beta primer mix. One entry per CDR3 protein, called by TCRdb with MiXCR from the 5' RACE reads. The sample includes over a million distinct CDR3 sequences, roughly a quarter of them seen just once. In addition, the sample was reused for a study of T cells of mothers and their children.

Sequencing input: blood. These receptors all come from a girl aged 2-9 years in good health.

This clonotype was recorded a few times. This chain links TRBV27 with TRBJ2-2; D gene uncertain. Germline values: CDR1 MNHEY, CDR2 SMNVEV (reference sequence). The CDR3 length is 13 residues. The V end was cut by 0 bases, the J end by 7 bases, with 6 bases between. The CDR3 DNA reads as TGTGCCAGCAGTTTATCCCGAGTCGGGGAGCTGTTTTTT. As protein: CASSLSRVGELFF.

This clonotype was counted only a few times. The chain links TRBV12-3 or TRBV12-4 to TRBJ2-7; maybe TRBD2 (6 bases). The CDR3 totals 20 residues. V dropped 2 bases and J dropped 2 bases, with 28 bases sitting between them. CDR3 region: CASSLKGKISTPRGTYEQYF. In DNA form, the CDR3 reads TGTGCCAGCAGTTTAAAAGGGAAAATCTCCACCCCACGGGGGACCTACGAGCAGTACTTC.

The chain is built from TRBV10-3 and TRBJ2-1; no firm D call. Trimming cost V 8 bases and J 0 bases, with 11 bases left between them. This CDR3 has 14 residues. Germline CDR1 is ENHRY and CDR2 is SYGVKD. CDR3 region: CAIQDVSSYNEQFF. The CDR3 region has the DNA TGTGCCATCCAGGACGTGAGCTCCTACAATGAGCAGTTCTTC.

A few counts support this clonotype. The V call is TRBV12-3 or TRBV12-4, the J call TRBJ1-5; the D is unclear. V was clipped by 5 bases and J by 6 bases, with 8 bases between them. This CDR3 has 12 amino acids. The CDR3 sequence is CASSHPGQPQHF. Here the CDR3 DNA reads TGTGCCAGCAGTCATCCGGGTCAGCCCCAGCATTTT.

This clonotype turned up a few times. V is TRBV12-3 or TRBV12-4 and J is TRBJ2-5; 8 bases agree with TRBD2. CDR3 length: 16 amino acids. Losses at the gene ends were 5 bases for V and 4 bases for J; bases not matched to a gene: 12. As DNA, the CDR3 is TGTGCCAGCAGTCTTGGCGCAAGCGGGAGTGGAGAGACCCAGTACTTC. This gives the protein CASSLGASGSGETQYF.

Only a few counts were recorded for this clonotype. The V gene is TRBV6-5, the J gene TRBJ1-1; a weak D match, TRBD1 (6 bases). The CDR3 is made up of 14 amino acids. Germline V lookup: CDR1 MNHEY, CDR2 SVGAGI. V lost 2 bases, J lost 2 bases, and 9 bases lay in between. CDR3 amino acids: CASSYRGANTEAFF. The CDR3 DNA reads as TGTGCCAGCAGTTACCGGGGGGCCAACACTGAAGCTTTCTTT.

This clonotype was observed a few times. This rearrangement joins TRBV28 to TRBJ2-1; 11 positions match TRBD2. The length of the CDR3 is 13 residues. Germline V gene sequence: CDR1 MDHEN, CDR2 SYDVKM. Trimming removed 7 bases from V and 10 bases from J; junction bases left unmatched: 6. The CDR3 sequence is CASILAGGVEQFF. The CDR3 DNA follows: TGTGCCAGCATTCTAGCGGGGGGAGTCGAGCAGTTCTTC.

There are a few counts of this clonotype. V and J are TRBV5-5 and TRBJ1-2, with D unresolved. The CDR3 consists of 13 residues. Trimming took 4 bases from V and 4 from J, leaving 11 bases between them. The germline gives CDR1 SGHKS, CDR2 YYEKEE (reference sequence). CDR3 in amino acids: CASSLLYAYGYTF. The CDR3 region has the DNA TGTGCCAGCAGCCTCCTTTATGCCTATGGCTACACCTTC.

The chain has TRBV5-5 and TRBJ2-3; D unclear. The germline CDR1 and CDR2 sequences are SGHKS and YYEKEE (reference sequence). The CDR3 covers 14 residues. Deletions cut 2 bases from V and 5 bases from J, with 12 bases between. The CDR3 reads CASSFRTTEDTQYF. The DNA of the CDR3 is TGTGCCAGCAGCTTCCGGACCACCGAAGATACGCAGTATTTT.

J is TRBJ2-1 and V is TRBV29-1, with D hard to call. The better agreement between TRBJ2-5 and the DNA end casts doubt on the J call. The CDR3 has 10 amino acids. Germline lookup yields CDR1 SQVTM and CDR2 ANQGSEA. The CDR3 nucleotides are TGCAGCGTAAGGGATGGGACCCAGTACTTC. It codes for CSVRDGTQYF.

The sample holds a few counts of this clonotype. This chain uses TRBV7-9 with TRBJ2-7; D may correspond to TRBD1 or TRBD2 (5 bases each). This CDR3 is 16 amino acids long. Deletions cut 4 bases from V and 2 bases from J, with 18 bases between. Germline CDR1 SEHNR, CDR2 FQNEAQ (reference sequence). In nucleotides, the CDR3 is TGTGCCAGCAGCTCATTTACCGGGACGTACACCTACGAGCAGTACTTC. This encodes CASSSFTGTYTYEQYF.

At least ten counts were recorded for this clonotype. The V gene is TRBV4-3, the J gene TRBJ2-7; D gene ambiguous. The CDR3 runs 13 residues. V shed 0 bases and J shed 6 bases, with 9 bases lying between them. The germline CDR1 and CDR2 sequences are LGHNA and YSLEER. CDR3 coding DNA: TGCGCCAGCAGCCAAGATTCAGGTGGCGAGCAGTACTTC. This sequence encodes CASSQDSGGEQYF.

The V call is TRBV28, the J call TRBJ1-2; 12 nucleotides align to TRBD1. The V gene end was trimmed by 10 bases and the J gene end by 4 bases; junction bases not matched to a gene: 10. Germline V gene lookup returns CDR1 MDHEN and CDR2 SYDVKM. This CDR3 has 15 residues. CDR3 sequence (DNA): TGTGCCACCCTAGGGACAGGGGGCTTCATCTATGGCTACACCTTC. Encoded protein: CATLGTGGFIYGYTF.

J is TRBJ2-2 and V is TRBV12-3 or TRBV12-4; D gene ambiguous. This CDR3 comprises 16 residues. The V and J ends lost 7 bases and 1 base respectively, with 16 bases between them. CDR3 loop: CASTGMRQVNTGELFF. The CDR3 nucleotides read TGTGCCAGCACCGGAATGAGGCAAGTGAACACCGGGGAGCTGTTTTTT.

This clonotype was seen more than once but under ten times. CDR3 DNA sequence: TGCAGTGCTAGTGGGACTAGCGGGAAAGGGAGCTACGAGCAGTACTTC. Its protein product is CSASGTSGKGSYEQYF. The genes are TRBV20-1 and TRBJ2-7; 13 bases fit TRBD2. The CDR3 extends over 16 amino acids. V was pared by 3 bases and J by 3 bases, with 8 bases of the junction left unmatched. Looked up from germline, CDR1 is DFQATT and CDR2 is SNEGSKA (reference sequence).

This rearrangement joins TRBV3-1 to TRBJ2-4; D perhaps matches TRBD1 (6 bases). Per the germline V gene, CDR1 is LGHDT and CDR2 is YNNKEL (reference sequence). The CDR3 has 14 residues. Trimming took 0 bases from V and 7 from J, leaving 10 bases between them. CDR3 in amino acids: CASSQELQGNIQYF. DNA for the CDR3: TGTGCCAGCAGCCAAGAATTACAGGGTAACATTCAGTACTTC.

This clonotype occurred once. The CDR3 loop reads CSARDEKASSYYEQYF. Written as DNA, the CDR3 is TGCAGTGCTAGAGATGAAAAGGCTAGCTCCTACTACGAGCAGTACTTC. The chain links TRBV20-1 to TRBJ2-7; D is perhaps TRBD2 (5 bases). CDR3 length equals 16 residues. The V end lost 0 bases, the J end lost 3 bases, and 18 bases lay between the germline ends. Germline V gene lookup returns CDR1 DFQATT and CDR2 SNEGSKA (reference sequence).

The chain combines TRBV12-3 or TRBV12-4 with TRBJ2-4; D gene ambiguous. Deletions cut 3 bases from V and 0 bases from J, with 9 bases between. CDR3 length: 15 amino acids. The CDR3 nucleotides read TGTGCCAGCAGTTTTAGACCGATAGCCAAAAACATTCAGTACTTC. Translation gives CASSFRPIAKNIQYF.

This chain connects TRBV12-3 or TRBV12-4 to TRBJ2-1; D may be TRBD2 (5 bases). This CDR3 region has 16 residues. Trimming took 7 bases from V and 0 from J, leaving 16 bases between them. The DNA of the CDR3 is TGTGCCAGCATCCCGACCGGGGTAATCTCCTACAATGAGCAGTTCTTC. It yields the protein CASIPTGVISYNEQFF.

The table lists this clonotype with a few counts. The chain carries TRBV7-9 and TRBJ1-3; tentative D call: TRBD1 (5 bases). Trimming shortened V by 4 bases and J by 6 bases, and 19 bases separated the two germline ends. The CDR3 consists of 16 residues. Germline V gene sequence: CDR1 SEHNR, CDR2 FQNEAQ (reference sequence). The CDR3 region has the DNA TGTGCCAGCAGCTCACCCGGGGACCTCTCAGAAAACACCATATATTTT. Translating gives CASSSPGDLSENTIYF.